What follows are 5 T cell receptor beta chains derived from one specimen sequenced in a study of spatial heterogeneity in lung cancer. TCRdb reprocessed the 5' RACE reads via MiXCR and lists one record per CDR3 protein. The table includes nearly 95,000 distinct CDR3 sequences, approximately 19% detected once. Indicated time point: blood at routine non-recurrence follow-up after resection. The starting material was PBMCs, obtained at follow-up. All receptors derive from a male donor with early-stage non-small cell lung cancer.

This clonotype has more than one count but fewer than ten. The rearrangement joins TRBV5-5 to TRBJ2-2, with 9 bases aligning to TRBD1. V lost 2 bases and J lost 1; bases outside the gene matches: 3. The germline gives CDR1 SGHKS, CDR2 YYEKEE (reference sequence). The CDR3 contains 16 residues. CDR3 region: CASSLRTGVNTGELFF. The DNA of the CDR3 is TGTGCCAGCAGCTTACGGACAGGGGTGAACACCGGGGAGCTGTTTTTT.

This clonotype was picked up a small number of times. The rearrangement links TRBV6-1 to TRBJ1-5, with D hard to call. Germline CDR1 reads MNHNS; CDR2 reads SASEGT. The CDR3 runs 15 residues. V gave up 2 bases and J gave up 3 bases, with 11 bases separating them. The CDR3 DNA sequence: TGTGCCAGCAGTGAAAATAGGGTGCTCAATCAGCCCCAGCATTTT. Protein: CASSENRVLNQPQHF.

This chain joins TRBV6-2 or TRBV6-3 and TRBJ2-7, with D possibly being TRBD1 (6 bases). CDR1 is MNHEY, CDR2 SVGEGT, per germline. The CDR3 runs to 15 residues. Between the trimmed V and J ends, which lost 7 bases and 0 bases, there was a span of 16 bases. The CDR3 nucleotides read TGTGCCAGCAAATCGACAGGACTGAGCTCCTACGAGCAGTACGTC. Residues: CASKSTGLSSYEQYV.

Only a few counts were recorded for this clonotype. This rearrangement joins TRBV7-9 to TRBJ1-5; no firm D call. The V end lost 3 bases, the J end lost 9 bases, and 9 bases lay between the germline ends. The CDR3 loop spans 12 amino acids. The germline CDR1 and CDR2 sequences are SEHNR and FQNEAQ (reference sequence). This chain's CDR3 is CASSLSLGPQHF. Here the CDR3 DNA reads TGTGCCAGCAGCTTGAGTCTGGGGCCCCAGCATTTT.

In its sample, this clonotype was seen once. The DNA of the CDR3 is TGTGCCAGCAGCCAGGTACCCGGGACGGTCTTCGAGCAGTACTTC. This translates into CASSQVPGTVFEQYF. The gene calls are TRBV4-2 and TRBJ2-7; either TRBD1 or TRBD2 may fit D (5 bases each). V lost 3 bases to trimming and J lost 6 bases, with 18 bases between them. Germline V gives CDR1 LGHNA, CDR2 YNFKEQ. CDR3 length equals 15 residues.